A selection of T cell receptor beta chains follows, all from one sample in a study of blood T cell repertoires in COVID-19. Here immunoSEQ multiplex PCR was the method, and the copy in TCRdb shows in-frame clones only, minus some. The sample yields about 330,000 clones, 92% seen once. Sequencing was carried out using PBMCs or T cells enriched from blood (not recorded which). All receptors derive from a woman aged 30 to 39 who had recovered from COVID-19. Each CDR3 is given with its conserved first and last residue. Each record gives: D gene, CDR3 length, V gene, clone size, J gene, CDR3 DNA, CDR3 protein. D genes are given only for firm matches. The size of a clone is reported for some rows only, either as once, few or many, or as a class for expanded clones.

D: TRBD1
length: 15
V: TRBV28
size: once
J: TRBJ1-3
DNA: TGTGCCAGCAGTTGGGGACAGGTAGACGGAAACACCATATATTTT
CDR3: CASSWGQVDGNTIYF

D: -
length: 14
V: TRBV5-5
size: -
J: TRBJ1-6
DNA: TGTGCCAGCAGCCAGGGATCCTATAATTCACCCCTCCACTTT
CDR3: CASSQGSYNSPLHF

D: TRBD1
length: 15
V: TRBV28
size: -
J: TRBJ1-5
DNA: TGTGCCAGCAGTTCGCCGGGACAGGGGGTAAGGCCCCAGCATTTT
CDR3: CASSSPGQGVRPQHF

D: TRBD1
length: 15
V: TRBV29-1
size: -
J: TRBJ2-4
DNA: TGCAGCGTTGCGGGGACAGGGTCAGCCAAAAACATTCAGTACTTC
CDR3: CSVAGTGSAKNIQYF

D: -
length: 14
V: TRBV2
size: few
J: TRBJ1-2
DNA: TGTGCCAGCAGTCCTGGGACATCTAACTATGGCTACACCTTC
CDR3: CASSPGTSNYGYTF

D: TRBD2
length: 17
V: TRBV9
size: -
J: TRBJ2-3
DNA: TGTGCCAGCAGCGTAGAGGCGGGGGGGACTACAGCAGATACGCAGTATTTT
CDR3: CASSVEAGGTTADTQYF

D: TRBD1
length: 16
V: TRBV7-6
size: -
J: TRBJ1-5
DNA: TGTGCCAGCAGCCCCAACTCACGACAGGGCGGGCAGCCCCAGCATTTT
CDR3: CASSPNSRQGGQPQHF

D: TRBD1
length: 16
V: TRBV5-1
size: -
J: TRBJ2-5
DNA: TGCGCCAGCAGCTTGGGTTCGGACAGGGACAAAGAGACCCAGTACTTC
CDR3: CASSLGSDRDKETQYF

D: TRBD1
length: 14
V: TRBV28
size: -
J: TRBJ1-2
DNA: TGTGCCAGCAGTCGACCGGACAGGGTCTATGGCTACACCTTC
CDR3: CASSRPDRVYGYTF

D: TRBD1
length: 11
V: TRBV27
size: -
J: TRBJ1-1
DNA: TGTGCCAGTTACAGGGGTGCTGAAGCTTTCTTT
CDR3: CASYRGAEAFF

D: -
length: 13
V: TRBV5-1
size: -
J: TRBJ1-4
DNA: TGCGCCAGCAGCCCTTGGGGGGGAGAAAAACTGTTTTTT
CDR3: CASSPWGGEKLFF

D: -
length: 15
V: TRBV11-3
size: -
J: TRBJ2-2
DNA: TGTGCCAGCAGTCCCCGGACAGCGAACACCGGGGAGCTGTTTTTT
CDR3: CASSPRTANTGELFF

D: -
length: 14
V: TRBV7-3
size: once
J: TRBJ1-2
DNA: TGTGCCAGCAGCTTAAATCACCGGGGCTATGGCTACACCTTC
CDR3: CASSLNHRGYGYTF

D: -
length: 12
V: TRBV2
size: -
J: TRBJ2-7
DNA: TGTGCCAGCAGATCACAGTACGGCGAGCAGTACTTC
CDR3: CASRSQYGEQYF

D: -
length: 18
V: TRBV7-2
size: once
J: TRBJ2-1
DNA: TGTGCCAGCACCATTAAGCGGGTAGCGCCCGACTCCTACAATGAGCAGTTCTTC
CDR3: CASTIKRVAPDSYNEQFF

D: TRBD1
length: 13
V: TRBV28
size: -
J: TRBJ2-7
DNA: TGTGCCAGCAGTTTTGGGGACAGGGGCGAGCAGTACTTC
CDR3: CASSFGDRGEQYF

D: TRBD1
length: 16
V: TRBV5-1
size: -
J: TRBJ2-7
DNA: TGCGCCAGCAGCTTGCGCCCCGGGACAGGGGGCAACGAGCAGTACTTC
CDR3: CASSLRPGTGGNEQYF

D: -
length: 17
V: TRBV4-3
size: -
J: TRBJ1-3
DNA: TGCGCCAGCAGCCAACAATCCCAGGGTAGCTCTGGAAACACCATATATTTT
CDR3: CASSQQSQGSSGNTIYF